This TCR beta chain was obtained from a study of T-cell reconstitution after alpha-beta-depleted transplantation in children. A TCRbeta library incorporating unique molecular identifiers was prepared. Via MiXCR, TCRdb re-called the PCR reads, giving one row per CDR3 protein. The sample holds about 110,000 distinct CDR3 sequences, about 23% seen once. The V gene end was trimmed by 2 bases and the J gene end by 5 bases; junction bases not matched to a gene: 8. The CDR3 is made up of 16 amino acids. CDR1 SGHTA and CDR2 FQGTGA come from the germline V gene. This clonotype was seen many times. The sample was PBMCs, mostly from graft donor cells, taken 180 days after TCRalphabeta/CD19-depleted stem cell transplant. This receptor was taken from a male patient between 2 and 15 years old who had a stem cell transplant for chronic granulomatous disease, so the T cells may come from the graft donor. The chain employs TRBV7-3 and TRBJ2-1, with 8 bases identical to TRBD2. The CDR3 loop reads CASSLLVGGVNNEQFF. The CDR3 nucleotides read TGTGCCAGCAGCTTACTGGTCGGGGGGGTGAACAATGAGCAGTTCTTC.